This passage covers 5 T cell receptor beta chains from one sample sequenced in a study of cytomegalovirus exposure and HLA in healthy donors. This PCR relied on a set of 60 Vbeta primers and 13 Jbeta primers. Only in-frame clones appear in the TCRdb table, and some are missing; sequencing was by immunoSEQ multiplex PCR. The sample consists of 130,000 to 150,000 clones, 73% of them appearing once. What was sequenced was PBMCs. Receptors were obtained from a woman between 35 and 50 years old in good health and CMV-seronegative.

The chain joins TRBV18 to TRBJ1-4, with a tentative D call TRBD1 (5 bases). Deletions cut 5 bases from V and 8 bases from J, with 18 bases between. Germline values: CDR1 KGHSH, CDR2 LQKENI. The CDR3 runs to 15 residues. The DNA for the CDR3 is TGTGCCAGCTCAGGCCGTGTTGGGGCTGGGGAAAAACTGTTTTTT. It specifies CASSGRVGAGEKLFF.

The genes are TRBV7-3 and TRBJ2-2; D call uncertain. V gave up 5 bases and J gave up 6 bases, with 10 bases separating them. This CDR3 is built from 13 residues. Germline loops: CDR1 SGHTA, CDR2 FQGTGA. CDR3 in amino acids: CASSLGKAGELFF. The CDR3 DNA sequence: TGTGCCAGCAGCCTAGGAAAAGCCGGGGAGCTGTTTTTT.

This clone was seen more than once but under ten times. The chain employs TRBV10-3 and TRBJ1-6; 8 bases map to TRBD1. The germline CDR1 and CDR2 sequences are ENHRY and SYGVKD. V lost 2 bases and J lost 7; bases outside the gene matches: 1. This CDR3 spans 14 amino acids. The CDR3 sequence: CAISETGGNSPLHF. The DNA of the CDR3 is TGTGCCATCAGTGAGACAGGGGGGAATTCACCCCTCCACTTT.

V and J are TRBV5-4 and TRBJ1-2; TRBD1 aligns across 7 bases. The germline V gene encodes CDR1 SGHNT and CDR2 YYREEE (reference sequence). The CDR3 extends over 12 amino acids. V lost 5 bases and J lost 6; bases outside the gene matches: 4. The CDR3 DNA reads TGTGCCAGCAGTCGGGACAGAAATGGCTACACCTTC. Protein: CASSRDRNGYTF.

V and J are TRBV10-3 and TRBJ2-5, with D possibly being TRBD2 (6 bases). Germline values: CDR1 ENHRY, CDR2 SYGVKD. Trimming took off 6 bases at V and 0 bases at J, with 11 bases between the two ends. The CDR3 loop spans 14 amino acids. The CDR3 bases are TGTGCCATCAGCCACGGGGGTAACCAAGAGACCCAGTACTTC. This encodes CAISHGGNQETQYF.